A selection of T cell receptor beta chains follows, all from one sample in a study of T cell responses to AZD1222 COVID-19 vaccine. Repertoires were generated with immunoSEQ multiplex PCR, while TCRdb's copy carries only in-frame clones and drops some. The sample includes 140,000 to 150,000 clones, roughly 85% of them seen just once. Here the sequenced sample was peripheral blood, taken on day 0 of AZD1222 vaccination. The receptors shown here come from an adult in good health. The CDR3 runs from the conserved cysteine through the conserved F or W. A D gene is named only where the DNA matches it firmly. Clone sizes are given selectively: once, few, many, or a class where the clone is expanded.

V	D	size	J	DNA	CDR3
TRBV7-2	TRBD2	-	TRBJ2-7	TGTGCCAGCAGCTTAGGAGCGGGGGTATCGGACGAGCAGTACTTC	CASSLGAGVSDEQYF
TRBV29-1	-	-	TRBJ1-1	TGCAGCGTTGATGGGGCCTTGAACACTGAAGCTTTCTTT	CSVDGALNTEAFF
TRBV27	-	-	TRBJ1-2	TGTGCCAGCAGTTTTTCTGTAACAGGCTTCTATGGCTACACCTTC	CASSFSVTGFYGYTF
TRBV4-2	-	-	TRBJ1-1	TGTGCCAGCAGCCTCGGGACGGAAGGGACTGAAGCTTTCTTT	CASSLGTEGTEAFF
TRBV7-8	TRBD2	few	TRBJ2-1	TGTGCCAGCAGCTTTCGGACTAGCGGGAGGGAGCAGTTCTTC	CASSFRTSGREQFF
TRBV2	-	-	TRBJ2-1	TGTGCCAGCAAAGATCCCCCTTTGGGCGAGCAGTTCTTC	CASKDPPLGEQFF
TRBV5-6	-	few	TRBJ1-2	TGTGCCAGCAGCCTCGGGTGCTACACCTTC	CASSLGCYTF
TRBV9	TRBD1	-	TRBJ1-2	TGTGCCAGCAACGAACAGGGGGGGAATGGCTACACCTTC	CASNEQGGNGYTF
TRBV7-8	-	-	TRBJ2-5	TGTGCCAGCAGCTTAAATCGTCTACGCATCCAAGAGACCCAGTACTTC	CASSLNRLRIQETQYF
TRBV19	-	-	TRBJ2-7	TGTGCCAGCCGTTCCTTTGAGGGGAGCTACGAGCAGTACTTC	CASRSFEGSYEQYF
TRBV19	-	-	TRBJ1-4	TGTGCCAGTACCCAGGGATTGTTAGGTCTCAATGAAAAACTGTTTTTT	CASTQGLLGLNEKLFF
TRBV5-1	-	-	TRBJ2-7	TGCGCCAGCAGCTTCGGCGGGGGCCCATACGAGCAGTACTTC	CASSFGGGPYEQYF
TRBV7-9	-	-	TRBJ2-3	TGTGCCAGCAGCGGCTGGGACACCTCCCGCGGCACAGATACGCAGTATTTT	CASSGWDTSRGTDTQYF
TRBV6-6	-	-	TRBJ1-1	TGTGCCAGCAGTCCCCCGGGCGCTGAAGCTTTCTTT	CASSPPGAEAFF
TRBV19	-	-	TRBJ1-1	TGTGCCAGTACCCCCTCAACCGTAGGGAGGGGCGAAGCTTTCTTT	CASTPSTVGRGEAFF
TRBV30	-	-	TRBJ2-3	TGTGCCTGGACAGGCGACTTTGCCACAGATACGCAGTATTTT	CAWTGDFATDTQYF
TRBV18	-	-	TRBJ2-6	TGTGCCAGCTCACCCCGGGACGGCTCTACGGCGGCCAACGTCCTGACTTTC	CASSPRDGSTAANVLTF
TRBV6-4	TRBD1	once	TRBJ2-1	TGTGCCAGCAGTGAGACAGGGCTAACCGTGCGGTTCTTC	CASSETGLTVRFF
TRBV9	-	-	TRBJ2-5	TGTGCCAGCAGCGTAGTGGGTTCGGGACCCCAAGAGACCCAGTACTTC	CASSVVGSGPQETQYF
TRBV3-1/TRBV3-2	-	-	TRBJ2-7	TGTGCCAGCAGCCAAGGTCACGAGCAGTACTTC	CASSQGHEQYF